The rows below give T cell receptor beta chains drawn from one sample of a study of blood T cell repertoires in COVID-19. Clones were read by immunoSEQ multiplex PCR, and TCRdb kept only the in-frame ones, dropping some. The sample includes under 300,000 clones, approximately 87% of them seen just once. Sequencing was performed on peripheral blood. These receptors were obtained from a man between 60 and 75 years old who had recovered from COVID-19. Each CDR3 is given with its conserved first and last residue.

V: TRBV5-1; J: TRBJ2-2; CDR3: CASSLQRGTLNTGELFF
V: TRBV5-1; J: TRBJ2-6; CDR3: CASSTGQGVFSGANVLTF
V: TRBV27; J: TRBJ2-5; CDR3: CASSLPGGSETQYF
V: TRBV6-2/TRBV6-3; J: TRBJ2-7; CDR3: CASSPPLGLADAYEQYF
V: TRBV4-1; J: TRBJ1-6; CDR3: CASSQLTENSPLHF
V: TRBV19; J: TRBJ1-2; CDR3: CASSPPGLYGYTF
V: TRBV5-1; J: TRBJ2-2; CDR3: CASSLAGVSRGGGELFF
V: TRBV5-4; J: TRBJ2-7; CDR3: CASSLGRLGGQVYEQYF
V: TRBV5-1; J: TRBJ1-1; CDR3: CASSLLSNTEAFF
V: TRBV6-1; J: TRBJ2-3; CDR3: CASSALAGGRADTQYF
V: TRBV28; J: TRBJ1-2; CDR3: CASSSGGLGGYTF
V: TRBV6-1; J: TRBJ1-1; CDR3: CASSERDRGRFEAFF